The 25 T cell receptor beta chains in this list originate from one sample, sequenced in a study of resident and recirculating memory T cells in vitiligo. Sequencing used immunoSEQ multiplex PCR; TCRdb keeps in-frame clones, though not all of them. This table holds 55,000 to 75,000 clones, more than 85% found once. Sequencing input: blood. Receptors originate from a male donor with vitiligo.

The chain recombines TRBV4-3 with TRBJ2-3; 9 positions match TRBD2. With 0 bases clipped from V and 1 base from J, the junction kept 8 bases outside the gene matches. CDR3 size: 18 residues. CDR1 LGHNA and CDR2 YSLEER come from the germline V gene. The CDR3 coding sequence is TGCGCCAGCAGCCAAGAAGTCAGGGCTAGCGGGGGCACAGATACGCAGTATTTT. Encoded protein: CASSQEVRASGGTDTQYF.

The chain recombines TRBV19 with TRBJ2-3; 10 bases line up with TRBD2. The germline gives CDR1 LNHDA, CDR2 SQIVND (reference sequence). The CDR3 runs to 14 residues. The V gene end was trimmed by 5 bases and the J gene end by 1 base; junction bases not matched to a gene: 0. The CDR3 bases are TGTGCCAGTAGTCTAGCGGGGGGCACAGATACGCAGTATTTT. As protein: CASSLAGGTDTQYF.

The genes are TRBV7-2 and TRBJ1-1, with D possibly matching TRBD1 (5 bases). V was shortened by 3 bases and J by 1 base, with 15 bases between the two germline ends. This CDR3 has 16 amino acids. CDR1 and CDR2 from the germline V gene are SGHTA and FQGNSA. The CDR3 loop reads CASSFLSGMGNTEAFF. DNA of the CDR3: TGTGCCAGCAGCTTTCTCTCAGGGATGGGGAACACTGAAGCTTTCTTT.

To note about this clone: A read error may produce the germline difference seen at one junction end. This chain links TRBV4-2 with TRBJ2-1; TRBD2 matches 7 bases. The CDR3 consists of 16 residues. Germline-derived CDR1 and CDR2 are LGHNA and YNFKEQ. CDR3 nucleotide sequence: TGTGCCAGCAGCAAAGAGGCGGGGGAGTCCTACAATGAGCAGTTCTTC. Translated, it gives CASSKEAGESYNEQFF.

This chain links TRBV25-1 with TRBJ1-4; 9 nucleotides match TRBD1. The CDR3 covers 13 residues. V dropped 6 bases and J dropped 7; count of bases not matched to a gene: 3. Germline CDR1 reads MGHDK; CDR2 reads SYGVNS. CDR3 in DNA: TGTGCCAGCAGCGGGACAGGGTTTGAAAAACTGTTTTTT. It specifies CASSGTGFEKLFF.

The chain links TRBV11-2 to TRBJ2-3; D is undetermined. CDR1 SGHAT and CDR2 FQNNGV come from the germline V gene. V lost 0 bases and J 2 bases, leaving 3 bases between the germline ends. The CDR3 runs to 13 residues. The CDR3 bases are TGTGCCAGCAGCTTAGACTACACAGATACGCAGTATTTT. It specifies CASSLDYTDTQYF. The full variable domain, in which reference TRBV11-2 and TRBJ2-3 provide the parts outside the CDR3, is EAGVAQSPRYKIIEKRQSVAFWCNPISGHATLYWYQQILGQGPKLLIQFQNNGVVDDSQLPKDRFSAERLKGVDSTLKIQPAKLEDSAVYLCASSLDYTDTQYFGPGTRLTVL.

The V and J genes are TRBV2 and TRBJ2-5; 12 positions agree with TRBD1. The CDR3 consists of 17 residues. J was trimmed by 6 bases and V by 2 bases; bases with no gene match: 10. Germline values: CDR1 SNHLY, CDR2 FYNNEI. The CDR3 nucleotides are TGTGCCAGCAGTGAAAGTTTGGGGACAGGGGGCGAGAAGACCCAGTACTTC. It is translated as CASSESLGTGGEKTQYF.

This clone was observed a single time. The chain recombines TRBV6-1 with TRBJ1-1; the match to TRBD1 covers 8 bases. CDR3 length: 13 residues. Losses at the gene ends were 11 bases for V and 1 base for J; bases not matched to a gene: 6. Germline CDR1 and CDR2: MNHNS and SASEGT. CDR3 DNA: TGTGCCGGTAGACAGGGGACGAACACTGAAGCTTTCTTT. It yields the protein CAGRQGTNTEAFF.

This chain joins TRBV25-1 and TRBJ1-6; 7 bases are a match to TRBD1. Per the germline V gene, CDR1 is MGHDK and CDR2 is SYGVNS. The CDR3 runs to 15 residues. V lost 2 bases and J lost 8; bases outside the gene matches: 6. The CDR3 DNA reads TGTGCCAGCAGTGAAGCCAACAGGGGCGATTCACCCCTCCACTTT. Protein sequence: CASSEANRGDSPLHF.

V usage is TRBV27 and J usage is TRBJ1-5, with D unresolved. The length of the CDR3 is 13 residues. Trimming left V 9 bases short and J 1 base short, with 10 bases between. The germline V gene has CDR1 MNHEY and CDR2 SMNVEV (reference sequence). The CDR3 loop reads CARGRISNQPQHF. Written as DNA, the CDR3 is TGTGCCAGGGGGAGAATAAGCAATCAGCCCCAGCATTTT.

The chain combines TRBV27 with TRBJ2-2; perhaps TRBD2 as D (5 bases). The CDR3 runs 15 residues. V was clipped by 0 bases and J by 3 bases, with 8 bases between them. CDR1 and CDR2 from the germline V gene are MNHEY and SMNVEV (reference sequence). CDR3 bases: TGTGCCAGCAGTTTATCGAGGGCGGACACCGGGGAGCTGTTTTTT. Residues: CASSLSRADTGELFF.

V gene TRBV6-5 combines with J gene TRBJ1-6; 7 nucleotides agree with TRBD1. Germline V gene data show CDR1 as MNHEY and CDR2 as SVGAGI. The CDR3 sequence is 15 residues long. V shed 6 bases and J 0 bases; nucleotides not matched to a gene: 2. DNA of the CDR3: TGTGCCAGCAGCAGGGGGAGCTCCTATAATTCACCCCTCCACTTT. The encoded protein is CASSRGSSYNSPLHF.

To note about this clone: An end of the junction differs from the germline gene, which may be a read error. The rearrangement uses TRBV7-7 and TRBJ2-3; 14 bases align to TRBD2. The germline V gene has CDR1 SSHAT and CDR2 FNYEAQ (reference sequence). The CDR3 is 16 amino acids. DNA for the CDR3: TGTGCTAGCAGCTCGACTAGCGGGGGGGGCACAGATACGCAGTATTTT. Its protein product is CASSSTSGGGTDTQYF.

The chain has TRBV7-9 and TRBJ1-3, with D perhaps matching TRBD1 (5 bases). This CDR3 is 16 amino acids long. V shed 0 bases and J shed 0 bases, with 9 bases lying between them. Germline V gives CDR1 SEHNR, CDR2 FQNEAQ (reference sequence). The chain's CDR3 is CASSLAGGSSGNTIYF. DNA for the CDR3: TGTGCCAGCAGCTTAGCGGGGGGGAGCTCTGGAAACACCATATATTTT.

The chain employs TRBV29-1 and TRBJ1-1, with D unresolved. CDR1 is SQVTM, CDR2 ANQGSEA, per germline. V was pared by 4 bases and J by 0 bases, with 18 bases between. There are 16 residues in the CDR3. CDR3 sequence: CSVVPRVRKMNTEAFF. The CDR3 DNA reads TGCAGCGTTGTCCCCCGGGTGAGGAAAATGAACACTGAAGCTTTCTTT. Full variable domain (missing parts from reference TRBV29-1 and TRBJ1-1): SAVISQKPSRDICQRGTSLTIQCQVDSQVTMMFWYRQQPGQSLTLIATANQGSEATYESGFVIDKFPISRPNLTFSTLTVSNMSPEDSSIYLCSVVPRVRKMNTEAFFGQGTRLTVV.

The chain couples TRBV7-2 to TRBJ1-2; weak D call: TRBD1 (6 bases). Germline V gene sequence: CDR1 SGHTA, CDR2 FQGNSA. Trimming left V 2 bases short and J 2 bases short, with 15 bases between. CDR3 length equals 16 residues. The CDR3 DNA sequence: TGTGCCAGCAGCTTAAAGGGGGGGGCAGGAAACTATGGCTACACCTTC. Translated, it gives CASSLKGGAGNYGYTF.

This chain links TRBV6-5 with TRBJ1-1; perhaps TRBD1 as D (6 bases). The germline V gene encodes CDR1 MNHEY and CDR2 SVGAGI. This CDR3 comprises 16 residues. V was trimmed by 0 bases and J by 0 bases, leaving 11 bases between them. The CDR3 DNA reads TGTGCCAGCAGTTACTCGGGGGCGCGGATGAACACTGAAGCTTTCTTT. This translates into CASSYSGARMNTEAFF.

V is TRBV4-2 and J is TRBJ2-7, with a possible D match to TRBD1 (5 bases). This CDR3 is built from 14 residues. Germline V lookup: CDR1 LGHNA, CDR2 YNFKEQ. The V end lost 0 bases, the J end lost 5 bases, and 11 bases lay between the germline ends. The CDR3 nucleotides are TGTGCCAGCAGCCAAGAAACAGGCGACAACGAGCAGTACTTC. This sequence encodes CASSQETGDNEQYF.

The chain carries TRBV4-2 and TRBJ2-1; 10 bases are a match to TRBD2. Losses at the gene ends were 4 bases for V and 4 bases for J; bases not matched to a gene: 7. Germline V gives CDR1 LGHNA, CDR2 YNFKEQ. The CDR3 runs to 16 residues. DNA for the CDR3: TGTGCCAGCAGCCTTTTTAGCGGGGGGAATTACAATGAGCAGTTCTTC. It is translated as CASSLFSGGNYNEQFF.

J is TRBJ1-5 and V is TRBV6-5; a possible D gene is TRBD1 (6 bases). This CDR3 is built from 14 residues. The V gene lost 0 bases and the J gene lost 10 bases, with 13 bases spanning the gap. Germline V CDR1 and CDR2: MNHEY, SVGAGI. Here the CDR3 reads CASSYSTLGGPQHF. The DNA of the CDR3 is TGTGCCAGCAGTTACTCGACATTAGGGGGTCCCCAGCATTTT.

This sequence joins TRBV2 and TRBJ2-3; 14 positions agree with TRBD2. J gave up 5 bases and V 6 bases, and 13 bases lay outside the gene matches. Germline CDR1 reads SNHLY; CDR2 reads FYNNEI. The CDR3 consists of 18 residues. CDR3 in amino acids: CASRYSGTSGGAQDTQYF. CDR3 sequence (DNA): TGTGCCAGCAGGTATTCCGGGACTAGCGGGGGAGCCCAAGATACGCAGTATTTT.

This sequence joins TRBV5-1 and TRBJ2-1; the D is unclear. In germline, CDR1 is SGHRS, CDR2 YFSETQ. CDR3 length equals 17 residues. The V end was cut by 5 bases, the J end by 0 bases, with 18 bases between. The CDR3 loop is CASRRELGVSSYNEQFF. In DNA form, the CDR3 reads TGCGCCAGCAGACGAGAGTTAGGAGTAAGCTCCTACAATGAGCAGTTCTTC.

This clone appeared once. J is TRBJ2-3 and V is TRBV11-2; 13 bases agree with TRBD2. This CDR3 spans 16 amino acids. Germline V gene sequence: CDR1 SGHAT, CDR2 FQNNGV. Trimming at V came to 5 bases and at J to 5 bases, leaving 7 bases not matched to a gene. The CDR3 nucleotides read TGTGCCAGCAGCATCCGGACTAGCGGGGGCCAAGATACGCAGTATTTT. Translation: CASSIRTSGGQDTQYF.

The chain carries TRBV12-2 and TRBJ2-7; the table assigns TRBD1, which was not confirmed against the DNA. TRBV12-2 is noted as a pseudogene. The CDR3 totals 14 residues. DNA for the CDR3: TGTGCAAGTCGCTCAAACGACAGCGCCTACGAGCAGTACTTC. Residues: CASRSNDSAYEQYF.

The chain combines TRBV13 with TRBJ2-7, with D perhaps matching TRBD2 (6 bases). CDR1 and CDR2 (germline): PRHDT, FYEKMQ (reference sequence). CDR3 length: 13 residues. V lost 1 base, J lost 4 bases, and 8 bases lay in between. The CDR3: CASSLDGGYEQYF. The CDR3 DNA follows: TGTGCCAGCAGCTTAGACGGGGGTTACGAGCAGTACTTC.